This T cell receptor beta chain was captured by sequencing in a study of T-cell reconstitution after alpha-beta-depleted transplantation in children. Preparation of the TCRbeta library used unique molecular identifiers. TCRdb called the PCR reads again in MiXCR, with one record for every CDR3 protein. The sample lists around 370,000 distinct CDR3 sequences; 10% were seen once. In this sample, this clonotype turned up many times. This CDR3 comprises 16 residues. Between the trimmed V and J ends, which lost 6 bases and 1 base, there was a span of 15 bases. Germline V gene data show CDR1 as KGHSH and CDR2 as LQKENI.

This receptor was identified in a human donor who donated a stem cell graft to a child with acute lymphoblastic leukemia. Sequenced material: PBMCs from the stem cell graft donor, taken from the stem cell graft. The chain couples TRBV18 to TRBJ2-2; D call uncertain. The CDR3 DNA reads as TGTGCCAGCTCCCCCTGGTACAGAGGGAACACCGGGGAGCTGTTTTTT. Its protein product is CASSPWYRGNTGELFF.